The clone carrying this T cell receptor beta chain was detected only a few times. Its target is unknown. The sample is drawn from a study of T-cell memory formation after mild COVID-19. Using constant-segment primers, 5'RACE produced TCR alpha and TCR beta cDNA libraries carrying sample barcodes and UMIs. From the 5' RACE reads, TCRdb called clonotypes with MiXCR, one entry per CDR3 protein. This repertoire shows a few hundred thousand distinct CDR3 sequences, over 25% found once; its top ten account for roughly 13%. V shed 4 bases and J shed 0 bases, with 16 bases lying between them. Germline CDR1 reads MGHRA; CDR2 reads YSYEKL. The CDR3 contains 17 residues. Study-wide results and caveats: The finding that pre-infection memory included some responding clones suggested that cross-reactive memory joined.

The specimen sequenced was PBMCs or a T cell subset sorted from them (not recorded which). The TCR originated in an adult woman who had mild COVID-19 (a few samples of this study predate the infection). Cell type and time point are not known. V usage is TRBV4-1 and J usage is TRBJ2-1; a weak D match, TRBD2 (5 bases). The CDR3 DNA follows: TGCGCCAGCAGCCGCGGAGAGGGCATGGGCTCCTACAATGAGCAGTTCTTC. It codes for CASSRGEGMGSYNEQFF.